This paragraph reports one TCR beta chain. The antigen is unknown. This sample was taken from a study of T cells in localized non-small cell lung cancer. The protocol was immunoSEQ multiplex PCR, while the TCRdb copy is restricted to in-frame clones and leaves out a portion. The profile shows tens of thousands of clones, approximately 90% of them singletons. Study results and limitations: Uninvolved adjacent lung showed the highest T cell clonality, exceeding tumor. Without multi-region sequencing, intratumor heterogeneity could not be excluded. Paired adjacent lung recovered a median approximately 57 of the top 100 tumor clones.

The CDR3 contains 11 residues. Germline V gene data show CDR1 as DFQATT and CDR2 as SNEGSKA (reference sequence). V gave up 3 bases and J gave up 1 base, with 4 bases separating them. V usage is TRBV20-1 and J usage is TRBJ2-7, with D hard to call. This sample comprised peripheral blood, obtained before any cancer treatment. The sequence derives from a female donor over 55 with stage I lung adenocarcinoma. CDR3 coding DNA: TGCAGTGCTAGTAATTCCTACGAGCAGTACTTC. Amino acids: CSASNSYEQYF.